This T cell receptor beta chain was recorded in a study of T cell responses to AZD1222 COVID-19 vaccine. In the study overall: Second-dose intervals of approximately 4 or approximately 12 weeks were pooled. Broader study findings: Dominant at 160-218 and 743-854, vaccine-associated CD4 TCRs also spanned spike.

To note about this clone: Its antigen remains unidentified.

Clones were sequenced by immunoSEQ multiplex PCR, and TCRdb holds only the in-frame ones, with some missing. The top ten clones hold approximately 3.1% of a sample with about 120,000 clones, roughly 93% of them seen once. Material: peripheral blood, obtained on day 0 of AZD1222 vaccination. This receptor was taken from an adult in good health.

The CDR3 coding sequence is TGTGCCAGCACGCCGGCCTTTCATTCACCCCTCCACTTT. It translates to CASTPAFHSPLHF. The gene calls are TRBV27 and TRBJ1-6; D remains unclear. This CDR3 contains 13 residues. CDR1 is MNHEY and CDR2 is SMNVEV in the germline V gene (reference sequence). V was cut by 7 bases and J by 8 bases, with 12 bases left in between.